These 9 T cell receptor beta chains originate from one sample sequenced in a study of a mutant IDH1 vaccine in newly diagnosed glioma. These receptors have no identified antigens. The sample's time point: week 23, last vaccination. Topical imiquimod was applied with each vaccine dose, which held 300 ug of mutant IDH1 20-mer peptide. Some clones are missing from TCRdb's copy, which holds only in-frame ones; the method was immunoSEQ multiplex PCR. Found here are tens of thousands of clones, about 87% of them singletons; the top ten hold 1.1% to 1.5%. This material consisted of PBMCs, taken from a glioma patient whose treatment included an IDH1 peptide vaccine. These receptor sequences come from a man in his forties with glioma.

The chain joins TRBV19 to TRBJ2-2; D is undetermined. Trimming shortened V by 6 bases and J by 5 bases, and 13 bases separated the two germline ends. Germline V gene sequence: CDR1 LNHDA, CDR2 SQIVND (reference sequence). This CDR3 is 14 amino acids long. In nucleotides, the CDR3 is TGTGCCAGTAGCCTTAGCCGTACGACCGGGGAGCTGTTTTTT. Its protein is CASSLSRTTGELFF.

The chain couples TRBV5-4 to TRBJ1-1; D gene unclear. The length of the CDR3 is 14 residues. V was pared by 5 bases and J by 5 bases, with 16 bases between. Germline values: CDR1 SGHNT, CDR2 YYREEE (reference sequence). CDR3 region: CASRGLEAGTEAFF. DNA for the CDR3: TGTGCCAGCAGGGGTTTGGAGGCCGGGACTGAAGCTTTCTTT.

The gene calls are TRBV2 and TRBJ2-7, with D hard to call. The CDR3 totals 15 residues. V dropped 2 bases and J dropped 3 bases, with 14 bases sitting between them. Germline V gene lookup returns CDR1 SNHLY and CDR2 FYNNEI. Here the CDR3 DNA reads TGTGCCAGCAGTGAATCGGCTAGAAGGAGCTACGAGCAGTACTTC. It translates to CASSESARRSYEQYF.

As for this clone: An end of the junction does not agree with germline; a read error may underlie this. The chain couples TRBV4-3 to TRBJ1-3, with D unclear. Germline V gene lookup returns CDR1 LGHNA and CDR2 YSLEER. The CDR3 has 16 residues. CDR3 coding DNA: TGCGCCAGCAGCAAAGATTTGTTTGGTATCGAAAACACCATATATTTT. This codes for CASSKDLFGIENTIYF.

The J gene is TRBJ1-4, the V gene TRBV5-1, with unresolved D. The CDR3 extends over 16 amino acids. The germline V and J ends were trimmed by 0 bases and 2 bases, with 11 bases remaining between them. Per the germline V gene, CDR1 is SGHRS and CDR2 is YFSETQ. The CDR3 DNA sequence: TGCGCCAGCAGCTTGGGCCAGGCTCCCACTAATGAAAAACTGTTTTTT. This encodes CASSLGQAPTNEKLFF.

The CDR3 loop is CASGERILYGYTF. CDR3 bases: TGTGCCAGCGGGGAAAGAATCTTGTATGGCTACACCTTC. The chain joins TRBV6-1 to TRBJ1-2, with D unresolved. Germline V gene data show CDR1 as MNHNS and CDR2 as SASEGT. CDR3 length equals 13 residues. V lost 8 bases and J 5 bases, leaving 15 bases between the germline ends.

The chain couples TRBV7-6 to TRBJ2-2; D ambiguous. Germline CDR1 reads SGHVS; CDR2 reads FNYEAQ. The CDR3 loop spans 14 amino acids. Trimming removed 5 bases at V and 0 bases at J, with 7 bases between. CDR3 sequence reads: CASSQTTNTGELFF. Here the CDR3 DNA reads TGTGCCAGCAGCCAAACAACGAACACCGGGGAGCTGTTTTTT. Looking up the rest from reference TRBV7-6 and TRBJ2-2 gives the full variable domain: GAGVSQSPRYKVTKRGQDVALRCDPISGHVSLYWYRQALGQGPEFLTYFNYEAQQDKSGLPNDRFSAERPEGSISTLTIQRTEQRDSAMYRCASSQTTNTGELFFGEGSRLTVL.

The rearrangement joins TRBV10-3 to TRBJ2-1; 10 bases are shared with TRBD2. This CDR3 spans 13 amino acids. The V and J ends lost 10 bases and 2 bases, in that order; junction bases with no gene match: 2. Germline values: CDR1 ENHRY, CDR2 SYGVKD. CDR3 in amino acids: CATGTSAYNEQFF. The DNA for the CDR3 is TGTGCCACCGGGACTAGCGCCTACAATGAGCAGTTCTTC.

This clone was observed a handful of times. CDR3 residues: CATTEGQGQPYEQYF. In nucleotides, the CDR3 is TGTGCCACCACAGAAGGACAGGGCCAACCTTACGAGCAGTACTTC. The rearrangement joins TRBV6-1 to TRBJ2-7, with 8 bases matching TRBD1. After removal of 10 bases from V and 4 bases from J, the junction contained 15 bases not matched to a gene. The CDR3 runs to 15 residues. Looked up from germline, CDR1 is MNHNS and CDR2 is SASEGT.